This TCR beta chain was identified in a study of radiotherapy plus CTLA-4 blockade in lung cancer. This CDR3 is built from 13 residues. Details on this clone: The antigen remains unidentified.

The protocol was immunoSEQ multiplex PCR, while the TCRdb copy is restricted to in-frame clones and leaves out a portion. The table lists around 77,000 clones, under 75% of them singletons. Overall study results and limits: Some TCR clones had been derived from tumors. These clones expanded in peripheral blood after radiotherapy plus ipilimumab. In blood, early T cell clone dynamics reportedly predicted response best, together with interferon-beta.

The sample in question was peripheral blood, obtained from a patient treated with radiotherapy plus ipilimumab. This TCR was recovered from a human donor with non-small cell lung cancer whose response to radiotherapy plus ipilimumab could not be evaluated. V usage is TRBV21-1 and J usage is TRBJ1-1; TRBD1 is taken as the D call from the table, unchecked against the DNA. TRBV21-1 represents a pseudogene. The CDR3 loop is CASSNRGRTEAFF. CDR3 sequence (DNA): TGTGCCAGCAGCAATCGTGGGCGCACTGAAGCTTTCTTT.